This entry is about one T cell receptor (beta chain). The antigen is undetermined. The data are from a study of OX40 agonist ivuxolimab in advanced cancers. The study's findings and limits: Patients who responded partially at 0.1-3.0 mg/kg showed clonal expansion ranking among the lowest.

Generated by immunoSEQ multiplex PCR, the TCRdb table keeps only in-frame clones and is missing some. The sample contains roughly 57,000 clones, roughly 82% of which appear only once. Germline CDR1 reads MNHEY; CDR2 reads SVGAGI. The CDR3 spans 15 residues. With 5 bases clipped from V and 11 bases from J, the junction kept 16 bases outside the gene matches. The receptor's source is an adult with an advanced solid tumor such as melanoma, head and neck, liver or kidney cancer. The sample here was CD4+ or CD8+ T cells sorted from blood, taken in a trial of the OX40 agonist ivuxolimab. V usage is TRBV6-5 and J usage is TRBJ1-1, with TRBD1 identical over 8 bases. The CDR3 reads CASSPRQGYRHGAFF. The CDR3 region has the DNA TGTGCCAGCAGTCCAAGACAGGGGTATAGACACGGGGCTTTCTTT.